A single T cell receptor beta chain is shown here with its context. Its matching antigen is unknown. The CDR3 length is 12 residues. Germline CDR1 reads GTSNPN; CDR2 reads SVGIG (reference sequence). V dropped 0 bases and J dropped 7 bases, with 7 bases sitting between them. This entry is derived from a study of cytomegalovirus exposure and HLA in healthy donors. Findings of the study overall: It was in a later analysis that TCR association rates were seen to vary by HLA locus, highest for DRB1 and lowest for HLA-C. Being productive about 87% or about 30% of the time was typical of most TCR beta V segments in an earlier analysis. The authors later linked a missense DCLRE1C variant to TCR beta V- and J-gene trimming.

PCR used 60 Vbeta primers and 13 Jbeta primers. The table came from immunoSEQ multiplex PCR; TCRdb's copy has only in-frame clones and leaves some out. The sample gives tens of thousands of clones, about two thirds of which show up once; around 3.4% is in the top ten. The sequencing input was PBMCs. This chain links TRBV30 with TRBJ1-5, with D tentatively TRBD1 (5 bases). The TCR sequence derives from a woman aged 30 to 39 in good health and CMV-seronegative. The CDR3 DNA sequence: TGTGCCTGGAGTGTATGGGGCCAGCCCCAGCATTTT. Translated: CAWSVWGQPQHF. Combining the CDR3 with reference TRBV30 and TRBJ1-5 gives the whole variable domain SQTIHQWPATLVQPVGSPLSLECTVEGTSNPNLYWYRQAAGRGLQLLFYSVGIGQISSEVPQNLSASRPQDRQFILSSKKLLLSDSGFYLCAWSVWGQPQHFGDGTRLSIL.